The subject of this entry is one T cell receptor (beta chain). The V gene's germline CDR1 is SGHVS and CDR2 FQNEAQ. This CDR3 region has 17 residues. Trimming removed 4 bases at V and 2 bases at J, with 21 bases between. Clones were read by immunoSEQ multiplex PCR, and TCRdb kept only the in-frame ones, dropping some. Altogether 150,000 to 200,000 clones are present, approximately 86% being singletons, with the ten largest covering approximately 2.2%. This record comes from a study of cytomegalovirus exposure and HLA in healthy donors. The origin of this receptor is a woman between 18 and 30 years old in good health and CMV-seronegative. Sample: PBMCs. J is TRBJ2-7 and V is TRBV7-8, with TRBD2 as a possible D gene (7 bases). The CDR3 DNA reads TGTGCCAGCAGCTCATATGTGACGGGGGGCCGTCCCTACGAGCAGTACTTC. As protein: CASSSYVTGGRPYEQYF.